This TCR beta chain emerged from a study of shared clonotypes between healthy human individuals (dated by TCRdb to the early 2020s). Broadly, across the study: The cohort included a few men and a couple of women between 18 and 49 years of age. For each donor, CD4 naive and CD4 memory were each run on three plates, CD8 naive on two plates, and CD8 memory on one plate. The study deeply sequenced blood TCR repertoires of five healthy adults to estimate repertoire size and the extent of clonotype sharing between individuals. To increase sequencing depth and limit assay-specific biases, different laboratories used diverse techniques to prepare libraries and sequence TCR repertoires. Leukapheresis yielded between about 0.85 and 10 billion PBMCs per donor.

Summary of the overall study and its limitations: Based on pairwise subsampling, the degree of clonotype sharing among donors was expected to be affected by sequencing depth. Rarefaction of sorted-subset datasets indicated incomplete sequencing despite the large sequencing depth. Roughly 5% of naive CD4, around 4% of naive CD8, around 2.3% of memory CD4, and over 0.35% of memory CD8 clonotypes were shared across several donors. Only blood was sampled, and tissue TCR repertoires likely differ from those in blood. Because the study included a small number of donors, the genetic and exposure-history diversity represented was limited. Naive subsets generally had larger estimated clonotype richness than memory subsets. Compared with non-shared clonotypes, clonotypes shared by all four sorted-subset donors had higher generation probabilities.

In the case of this clone: Its antigen remains unidentified. No quality values exist for individual bases; no much larger clone is one base distant.

Using the deep immunoSEQ assay, multiplex PCR amplified TCR CDR3 regions from genomic DNA. For each cell subset, the extracted genomic DNA was distributed evenly across all wells of several immunoSEQ 96-well plates, and each plate served as one replicate. Each replicate PCR for sorted subsets received 150 to 250 ng genomic DNA, equal to roughly 33,000 T cell genomes. The purified libraries were quantified using a Qubit 3.0 fluorometer, sized with a Bioanalyzer 2100, and then quantified again using the KAPA Library Quantification kit. Every immunoSEQ 96-well plate was sequenced on a dedicated single-read 150-cycle Illumina NextSeq 550 flow cell. On the study's bioinformatics: Because the immunoSEQ output held only junctional sequences and lacked quality scores, the filtering could not match the filtering applied to full-length reads. To assign V/J genes and CDR3, sequences were annotated using PyIR, a Python wrapper for IgBLAST v1.9, with IMGT germline references. Any read was removed if the V/J assignment was weak (E-value above 1e-6), the CDR3 was missing, or the read contained stop codons, out-of-frame junctions, or ambiguous translated residues. V3J clonotypes were defined as sequences sharing an identical inferred V gene, J gene, and CDR3 amino acid sequence. Percentage overlap between repertoires was calculated by dividing the number of shared unique clonotypes by the size of the smaller repertoire. Richness of each repertoire was evaluated using RTK rarefaction, the Chao1 estimator, and Recon v2.1 estimates of unobserved clonotypes. Generation probabilities for all TCRbeta clonotypes obtained by the gDNA method from several donors were computed using OLGA. The table comes from immuneACCESS by way of TCRdb, which keeps in-frame sequences with V and J called. Part of the clones is missing from these tables; in studies checked, under half for an unresolved V gene and the rest for unknown reasons. D and trimming were read from the DNA, whereas the V and J calls and clone size are those reported in that table. The sample table records 1,400,000 or so clones; around 98.5% of these occur just once. Of the sample, roughly 0.36% falls within the top ten clones.

Its CDR3 holds 16 amino acids, cysteine through phenylalanine. The retained sequence is limited to the CDR3, 48 bases, with the frame set at the first base. Clipping removes 1 base from V and 4 bases from J, with 10 as the unmatched junction base count. Looking up the germline V gene (reference sequence) yields CDR1 SGHAT and CDR2 FQDESV. The donors were healthy, HIV-negative adults who had no recently reported acute infections or vaccinations. Every donor was a Caucasian adult residing in Nashville, Tennessee, USA. CD4+ T cells were enriched by magnetic negative selection; naive cells were then positively selected on CD45RA, and the negative fraction formed the memory subset. After blood collection by leukapheresis, PBMCs were isolated using Ficoll-Histopaque density gradient centrifugation and then cryopreserved in the vapor phase of liquid nitrogen. Analytical flow cytometry was used to check the purity and quantity of every magnetically sorted T cell population. From each sorted fraction, genomic DNA was isolated and quantified by UV absorbance on a Nanodrop 2000c.

This receptor was identified in a man aged 25 to 45 in good health. Recombination connected TRBV11-1 to TRBJ2-7; a stretch of 7 junction bases matches TRBD2. Material for sequencing was naive CD4+ T cells sorted from blood. Per the publication, the cell subset or site label means: CD45RA+ positively selected. The DNA is TGTGCCAGCAGCTTAGAAACGGGAGGTACCGAATACGAGCAGTACTTC. Its amino acids are CASSLETGGTEYEQYF.